This T cell receptor (beta chain) was profiled in a study of T cell responses to AZD1222 COVID-19 vaccine. On the study more broadly: Recipients boosted at about 4 weeks or about 12 weeks are pooled.

Overall study results and limits: Just a handful of people given AZD1222 tested seropositive at baseline. Most donors were white British, females outnumbered males, and clonal diversity was possibly underestimated. After the peak T cell response, and only then, were repertoires sampled.

Libraries were prepared by immunoSEQ multiplex PCR; TCRdb keeps only in-frame clonotypes and omits some of them. The sample lists 90,000 to 130,000 clones, around 83% occurring once. Regarding this clone: The antigen is unknown.

This receptor was obtained from an adult in good health. The sequenced sample was peripheral blood, obtained on day 0 of AZD1222 vaccination.

The chain's CDR3 is CASSSTSGGVYNEQFF. CDR3 nucleotides: TGCGCCAGCAGCTCTACTAGCGGGGGGGTGTACAATGAGCAGTTCTTC. V usage is TRBV5-1 and J usage is TRBJ2-1; TRBD2 aligns across 13 bases. The CDR3 consists of 16 residues. Unmatched junction bases numbered 4, after V lost 3 bases and J lost 4 bases. Germline CDR1 reads SGHRS; CDR2 reads YFSETQ.